A selection of T cell receptor beta chains follows, all from one sample in a study of blood T cells in healthy people across ages. Via MiXCR, TCRdb re-called the 5' RACE reads, giving one row per CDR3 protein. The data hold about 670,000 distinct CDR3 sequences, with 40% to 65% observed a single time. The sequenced sample was blood. The receptors come from a woman of 80 years or more in good health. Each CDR3 is given with its conserved first and last residue. D genes are given only for firm matches. Expanded clones are given a class, and other clones once, few, many or no size at all.

TRBJ2-7 NA NA TRBV7-2 TGTGCCAGCAGCGTAGGTCGGTCGGCCGAGCAGTACTTC CASSVGRSAEQYF
TRBJ2-5 many NA TRBV20-1 TGCAGTGCTATCCCCGGGATAGCTGAGGAGACCCAGTACTTC CSAIPGIAEETQYF
TRBJ2-7 NA NA TRBV27 TGTGCCAGCAGTCCCCGGAGTACTACTAGGATCGACGAGCAGTACTTC CASSPRSTTRIDEQYF
TRBJ2-7 many TRBD2 TRBV7-6 TGTGCCAGCAGCTTAGCAAGCGGGAGTACGTCCTACGAGCAGTACTTC CASSLASGSTSYEQYF
TRBJ1-2 NA NA TRBV29-1 TGCAGCACAGTATCCGGGTCCTATGGCTACACCTTC CSTVSGSYGYTF
TRBJ1-5 NA NA TRBV10-3 TGTGCCATCAGTGCCGGGCCCCCAGGGGGCAATCAGCCCCAGCATTTT CAISAGPPGGNQPQHF
TRBJ2-4 many NA TRBV6-5 TGTGCCAGCAGTTCGGGACTCCACCTAGCCAAAAACATTCAGTACTTC CASSSGLHLAKNIQYF
TRBJ1-2 NA TRBD1 TRBV20-1 TGCAGTGCTAGATCAGGGACAGTTAACTATGGCTACACCTTC CSARSGTVNYGYTF
TRBJ2-5 many NA TRBV12-3/TRBV12-4 TGTGCCAGCAGTTCATTGTACCAAGAGACCCAGTACTTC CASSSLYQETQYF
TRBJ2-7 NA NA TRBV5-4 TGTGCCAGCAGCCTGAGCACCAGCTCCTACAATAAGCAGTACTTC CASSLSTSSYNKQYF
TRBJ2-3 many TRBD2 TRBV20-1 TGCAGTGCTAGAAAGCCGGGACTAGCTTCAGATACGCAGTATTTT CSARKPGLASDTQYF